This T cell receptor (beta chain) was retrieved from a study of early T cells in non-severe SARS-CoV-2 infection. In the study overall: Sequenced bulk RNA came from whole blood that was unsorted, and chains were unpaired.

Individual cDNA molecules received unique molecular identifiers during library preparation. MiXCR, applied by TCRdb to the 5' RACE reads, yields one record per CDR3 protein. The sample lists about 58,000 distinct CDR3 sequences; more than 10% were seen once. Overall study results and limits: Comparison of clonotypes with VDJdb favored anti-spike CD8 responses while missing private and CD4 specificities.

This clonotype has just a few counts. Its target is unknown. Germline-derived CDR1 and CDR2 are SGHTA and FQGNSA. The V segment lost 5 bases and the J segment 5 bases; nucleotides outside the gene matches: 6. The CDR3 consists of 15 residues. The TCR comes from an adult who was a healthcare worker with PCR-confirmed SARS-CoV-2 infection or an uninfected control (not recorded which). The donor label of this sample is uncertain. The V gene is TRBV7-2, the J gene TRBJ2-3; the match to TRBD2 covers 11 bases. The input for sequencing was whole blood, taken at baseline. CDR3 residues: CASSIGTSGRDTQYF. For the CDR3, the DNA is TGTGCCAGCAGCATTGGGACTAGCGGTCGAGATACGCAGTATTTT.